The entry below gives a single TCR beta chain sequence along with its context. The antigen remains undetermined. Using immunoSEQ multiplex PCR, the repertoire was profiled, and TCRdb retains in-frame clones only, with some absent. The sample lists 550,000 to 800,000 clones, 74% occurring once. This sample was taken from a study of shared clonotypes between healthy human individuals. Study observations and caveats: Sampling included only blood; tissue repertoires likely differ.

The source material was memory CD4+ T cells sorted from blood. Subset defined: CD45RA-negative fraction. This sequence was found in a woman under 40 in good health.

The CDR3 spells CASSGGQGFSTDTQYF. The CDR3 coding sequence is TGCGCCAGCAGTGGCGGGCAGGGGTTTAGCACAGATACGCAGTATTTT. The chain couples TRBV10-2 to TRBJ2-3; TRBD1 might be the D (6 bases). V was pared by 4 bases and J by 0 bases, with 14 bases between. This CDR3 comprises 16 residues. CDR1 is WSHSY and CDR2 is SAAADI in the germline V gene.